Listed below are T cell receptor beta chains from one sample, sequenced in a study of lymphopenia after photon versus proton radiotherapy. Only in-frame clones appear in the TCRdb table, and some are missing; sequencing was by immunoSEQ multiplex PCR. The sample carries 55,000 to 70,000 clones, just under 95% recorded once. Sequencing used peripheral blood, obtained from a patient treated with photon-based radiotherapy. These TCRs come from a woman between 40 and 55 years old with cholangiocarcinoma. Both conserved end residues are trimmed from each CDR3.

j_call v_call cdr3_aa
TRBJ2-3 TRBV11-2 ASSLGKSGVGTDTQY
TRBJ2-2 TRBV21-1 ASSKVAQGLNTGELF
TRBJ2-7 TRBV30 AWSVGTGGYGQY
TRBJ1-1 TRBV2 ASSTKTGWTEAF
TRBJ2-7 TRBV2 ASSMGTGGYGAYEQY
TRBJ1-4 TRBV7-9 ASSASGPEKLF
TRBJ1-1 TRBV15 ATSRGTQNTEAF
TRBJ2-5 TRBV27 ASSLNGATQETQY
TRBJ2-3 TRBV11-2 ASSLQGSTDTQY
TRBJ2-7 TRBV9 ASSVSGTGGYEQY
TRBJ2-7 TRBV27 ASRASQAHEQY
TRBJ2-6 TRBV19 ASSRGQSSGANVLT
TRBJ2-1 TRBV2 ASLRSPVNEQF
TRBJ2-1 TRBV2 ASRASYNEQF
TRBJ2-2 TRBV4-2 ASSQQGTSGRAGELF
TRBJ1-2 TRBV19 ASSSIDSLHGYT
TRBJ2-6 TRBV7-9 AGFLSSGANVLT
TRBJ2-7 TRBV25-1 ASSPLSGAPYEQY
TRBJ2-1 TRBV28 ASSPPGLAGTLDEQF
TRBJ2-3 TRBV11-2 ASSHPGSPTDTQY
TRBJ2-5 TRBV2 ASRRGLQETQY
TRBJ2-3 TRBV19 ASSTLAGGTDTQY
TRBJ2-3 TRBV7-2 ASNRQDTQY
TRBJ1-2 TRBV6-5 ASSRVGEKGGYT
TRBJ2-1 TRBV2 ASSDPGIVGFYNEQF
TRBJ1-2 TRBV28 ASRQTNYGYT
TRBJ1-1 TRBV29-1 SVEGTRGPEVRPRGGAF
TRBJ1-1 TRBV28 ASIRLVNTEAF
TRBJ2-5 TRBV10-3 AISESVRGETQY
TRBJ1-1 TRBV7-9 ASSQMGAGRAF
TRBJ2-6 TRBV11-1 ASSFASGQGAGANVLT
TRBJ2-5 TRBV18 ASSPGPREETQY
TRBJ2-2 TRBV30 AWSKSTGELF
TRBJ1-4 TRBV28 ASTSYRAGEKLF
TRBJ2-3 TRBV7-9 ASSLARGATDTQY
TRBJ2-7 TRBV11-2 ASSWNYEQY
TRBJ2-7 TRBV13 ASSRGQTLNYEQY
TRBJ2-1 TRBV7-9 ASSLGPQEQF
TRBJ1-1 TRBV11-2 ASSLAQMNTEAF
TRBJ1-1 TRBV5-4 ASSFLDRGNTEAF
TRBJ2-7 TRBV9 ASSPSAGALYEQY
TRBJ1-1 TRBV9 ASSETTGGTEAF
TRBJ1-3 TRBV6-6 ASSYSGGSGNTIY
TRBJ2-7 TRBV4-3 ASSFRAGAAGEQY
TRBJ1-1 TRBV5-1 ASSLRAGGLNTEAF
TRBJ1-2 TRBV7-2 ASSQPTGGHGYT
TRBJ2-1 TRBV5-5 ASSPALYEQF
TRBJ1-1 TRBV7-9 ASRRGENTEAF
TRBJ2-7 TRBV18 ASSPGQNYEQY
TRBJ2-2 TRBV19 ASSRRGGTGELF
TRBJ1-3 TRBV7-9 ASSPDRTISGNTIY
TRBJ2-1 TRBV5-1 ASSFQTGLAGTYNEQF
TRBJ2-1 TRBV2 ASSEGRSSYNEQF
TRBJ1-2 TRBV9 ASSVGVPGSRSYGYT
TRBJ2-1 TRBV29-1 SVGRLAGDNEQF
TRBJ1-1 TRBV7-9 ASSKGPEAF
TRBJ2-3 TRBV6-1 ASSEGPGQGDPTQY
TRBJ2-7 TRBV15 ATSRLKGGSYREQY
TRBJ1-5 TRBV19 ASSLTRGSNQPQH
TRBJ1-1 TRBV18 ASSHGGTAYNTEAF